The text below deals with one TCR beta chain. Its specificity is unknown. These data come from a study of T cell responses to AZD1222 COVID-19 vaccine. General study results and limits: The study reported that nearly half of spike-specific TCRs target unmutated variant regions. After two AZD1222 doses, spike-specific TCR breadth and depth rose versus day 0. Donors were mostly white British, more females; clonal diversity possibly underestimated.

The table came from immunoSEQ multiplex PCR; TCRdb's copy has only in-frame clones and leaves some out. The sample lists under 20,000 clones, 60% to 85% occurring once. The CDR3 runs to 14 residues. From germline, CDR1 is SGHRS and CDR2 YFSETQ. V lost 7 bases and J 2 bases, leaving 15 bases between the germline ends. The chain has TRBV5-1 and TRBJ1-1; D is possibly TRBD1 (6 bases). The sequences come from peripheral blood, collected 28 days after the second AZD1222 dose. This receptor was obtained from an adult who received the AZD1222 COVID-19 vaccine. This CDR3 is CASFDRWSNTEAFF. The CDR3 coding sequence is TGCGCCAGCTTCGACAGGTGGTCTAACACTGAAGCTTTCTTT.